One sample yielded the 32 T cell receptor beta chains listed below, sequenced in a study of blood T cell repertoires in COVID-19. The method was immunoSEQ multiplex PCR; TCRdb's version includes in-frame clones alone and lacks a portion of them. The data contain approximately 400,000 clones, about nine tenths of them singletons. The sequenced material came from peripheral blood. These receptors came from a woman aged 45-65 years with COVID-19, enrolled during active disease.

This clone appeared a few times. One end of the junction is discordant with germline, which a read error may explain. This chain links TRBV2 with TRBJ2-4, with 10 bases that match TRBD1. Germline loops: CDR1 SNHLY, CDR2 FYNNEI. The CDR3 runs to 12 residues. The CDR3 here is CASSNWDRGVDF. CDR3 coding DNA: TGTGCCAGCAGTAACTGGGACAGGGGTGTCGACTTC.

The J gene is TRBJ1-2, the V gene TRBV5-6; 8 positions agree with TRBD1. The ends lost 0 bases at V and 7 bases at J; junction bases unmatched: 5. Germline V gene lookup returns CDR1 SGHDT and CDR2 YYEEEE. This CDR3 region has 14 residues. CDR3 sequence reads: CASSLVGTGSGYTF. For the CDR3, the DNA is TGTGCCAGCAGCTTGGTCGGGACAGGATCTGGCTACACCTTC.

The chain recombines TRBV6-4 with TRBJ2-3, with 10 bases identical to TRBD1. CDR1 and CDR2 from the germline V gene are MRHNA and SNTAGT. The CDR3 has 15 amino acids. V was pared by 6 bases and J by 4 bases, with 7 bases of the junction left unmatched. The CDR3 DNA reads TGTGCCAGCAGCTGGACAGGGGGTTCCTCAGATACGCAGTATTTT. This sequence encodes CASSWTGGSSDTQYF.

V is TRBV11-2 and J is TRBJ1-1; D might be TRBD1 (5 bases). Germline V gene lookup returns CDR1 SGHAT and CDR2 FQNNGV. Trimming removed 4 bases from V and 2 bases from J, with 26 bases in between. The CDR3 is 19 amino acids. CDR3 nucleotide sequence: TGTGCCAGCAGCTCATCGCCCCTCCAGGGAACCCTCTTTAACACTGAAGCTTTCTTT. Its translation: CASSSSPLQGTLFNTEAFF.

The chain uses TRBV27 and TRBJ1-2, with TRBD1 identical over 8 bases. The germline V gene has CDR1 MNHEY and CDR2 SMNVEV (reference sequence). CDR3 length: 15 residues. Unmatched junction bases numbered 9, after V lost 3 bases and J lost 6 bases. Here the CDR3 reads CASSFGGRGHHGYTF. In DNA, the CDR3 is TGTGCCAGCAGTTTTGGGGGCAGGGGGCATCATGGCTACACCTTC.

The chain joins TRBV7-9 to TRBJ1-1; D gene unclear. CDR3 length equals 15 residues. Germline CDR1 SEHNR, CDR2 FQNEAQ (reference sequence). Trimming removed 5 bases from V and 7 bases from J, with 20 bases in between. CDR3 amino acids: CASSPGFSGYGEAFF. DNA for the CDR3: TGTGCCAGCAGCCCGGGATTTTCGGGGTACGGTGAAGCTTTCTTT.

CDR3 protein: CASSPDRGYGYTF. The CDR3 DNA reads TGTGCCAGCTCCCCGGACAGGGGCTATGGCTACACCTTC. The chain couples TRBV18 to TRBJ1-2; 9 nucleotides match TRBD1. The CDR3 runs to 13 residues. Germline values: CDR1 KGHSH, CDR2 LQKENI. V dropped 6 bases and J dropped 4; count of bases not matched to a gene: 3. The variable domain in full, completed from reference TRBV18 and TRBJ1-2, reads NAGVMQNPRHLVRRRGQEARLRCSPMKGHSHVYWYRQLPEEGLKFMVYLQKENIIDESGMPKERFSAEFPKEGPSILRIQQVVRGDSAAYFCASSPDRGYGYTFGSGTRLTVV.

The chain has TRBV30 and TRBJ1-1; TRBD1 matches at 10 bases. The CDR3 is made up of 16 amino acids. Trimming removed 6 bases from V and 1 base from J; junction bases left unmatched: 11. Germline-derived CDR1 and CDR2 are GTSNPN and SVGIG (reference sequence). For the CDR3, the DNA is TGTGCCTGTGGGTCGGGACAGGGGTATTCGAACACTGAAGCTTTCTTT. It yields the protein CACGSGQGYSNTEAFF.

The gene calls are TRBV29-1 and TRBJ1-1; D possibly corresponds to TRBD1 (5 bases). Germline V gene lookup returns CDR1 SQVTM and CDR2 ANQGSEA. V was trimmed by 4 bases and J by 3 bases, leaving 12 bases between them. The CDR3 covers 13 residues. The CDR3 nucleotides are TGCAGCGTTGTCAAGGGAGGGGACACTGAAGCTTTCTTT. Protein product: CSVVKGGDTEAFF. The complete variable domain, with remaining parts taken from reference TRBV29-1 and TRBJ1-1, reads SAVISQKPSRDICQRGTSLTIQCQVDSQVTMMFWYRQQPGQSLTLIATANQGSEATYESGFVIDKFPISRPNLTFSTLTVSNMSPEDSSIYLCSVVKGGDTEAFFGQGTRLTVV.

The rearrangement links TRBV5-1 to TRBJ1-1; TRBD1 matches 8 bases. The CDR3 has 15 amino acids. With V trimmed by 7 bases and J by 2 bases, 10 bases remained unmatched. CDR1 SGHRS and CDR2 YFSETQ come from the germline V gene. CDR3 in DNA: TGCGCCAGCGAAACTATCCCAGGGGGCAACACTGAAGCTTTCTTT. It is translated as CASETIPGGNTEAFF.

The V and J genes are TRBV3-1 (or the pseudogene TRBV3-2) and TRBJ1-2; 7 nucleotides line up with TRBD1. Germline CDR1 and CDR2: LGHDT and YNNKEL (reference sequence). The CDR3 length is 17 residues. Trimming cost V 1 base and J 1 base; bases outside gene matches: 9. The CDR3 sequence: CASSQGFETGFNYGYTF. Written as DNA, the CDR3 is TGTGCCAGCAGCCAAGGATTCGAGACAGGGTTTAACTATGGCTACACCTTC.

This clone was recorded only once. This sequence joins TRBV11-2 and TRBJ2-3, with D unresolved. Germline V lookup: CDR1 SGHAT, CDR2 FQNNGV. CDR3 length equals 10 residues. The V and J ends lost 4 bases and 9 bases respectively, with 5 bases between them. CDR3 coding DNA: TGTGCCAGCAGCTCCCCGACGCAGTATTTT. It is translated as CASSSPTQYF.

The rearrangement links TRBV25-1 to TRBJ1-1; 7 bases fit TRBD1. The CDR3 has 15 amino acids. CDR1 is MGHDK and CDR2 is SYGVNS in the germline V gene. Trimming took 4 bases from V and 3 from J; bases not matched to a gene: 8. Here the CDR3 reads CASSGAGGTYTEAFF. For the CDR3, the DNA is TGTGCCAGCAGTGGGGCAGGGGGGACGTACACTGAAGCTTTCTTT.

This clone has just a few counts. The CDR3 DNA reads TGTGCCAGTATGGGGCCGGGACACCTGAACACTGAAGCTTTCTTT. This codes for CASMGPGHLNTEAFF. The rearrangement joins TRBV19 to TRBJ1-1, with D possibly being TRBD1 (6 bases). Germline CDR1 and CDR2: LNHDA and SQIVND (reference sequence). The CDR3 contains 15 residues. V was clipped by 7 bases and J by 0 bases, with 15 bases between them. The full variable domain, completed using reference TRBV19 and TRBJ1-1, is DGGITQSPKYLFRKEGQNVTLSCEQNLNHDAMYWYRQDPGQGLRLIYYSQIVNDFQKGDIAEGYSVSREKKESFPLTVTSAQKNPTAFYLCASMGPGHLNTEAFFGQGTRLTVV.

This clone appeared a single time. V gene TRBV9 combines with J gene TRBJ1-1; D perhaps matches TRBD1 (6 bases). This CDR3 has 14 residues. V lost 4 bases and J 3 bases, leaving 13 bases between the germline ends. The germline gives CDR1 SGDLS, CDR2 YYNGEE. As DNA, the CDR3 is TGTGCCAGCAGCCCTGGGGACACCCACACTGAAGCTTTCTTT. Translated: CASSPGDTHTEAFF.

V gene TRBV6-5 combines with J gene TRBJ2-2; maybe TRBD1 (5 bases). CDR1 is MNHEY, CDR2 SVGAGI, per germline. V lost 6 bases, J lost 0 bases, and 8 bases lay in between. This CDR3 is built from 14 residues. The DNA for the CDR3 is TGTGCCAGCAGCCAGGGCTCGAACACCGGGGAGCTGTTTTTT. Residues: CASSQGSNTGELFF.

CDR3 amino acids: CASSQGSQSFF. As DNA, the CDR3 is TGTGCCAGCAGCCAGGGCAGTCAATCGTTCTTC. The rearrangement joins TRBV3-1 (or the pseudogene TRBV3-2) to TRBJ2-1; D gene unclear. Germline CDR1 is LGHDT and CDR2 is YNNKEL (reference sequence). Trimming shortened V by 3 bases and J by 15 bases, and 12 bases separated the two germline ends. The CDR3 spans 11 residues.

This chain joins TRBV5-6 and TRBJ1-2; D not resolved. Per germline, CDR1 SGHDT and CDR2 YYEEEE. V was cut by 5 bases and J by 8 bases, with 22 bases left in between. This CDR3 comprises 15 residues. CDR3 residues: CASRELRDVVRGYTF. Written as DNA, the CDR3 is TGTGCCAGCAGAGAGCTTCGCGACGTCGTGCGGGGCTACACCTTC.

The rearrangement links TRBV5-4 to TRBJ2-3; TRBD1 agrees at 8 bases. CDR1 SGHNT and CDR2 YYREEE come from the germline V gene (reference sequence). Trimming removed 5 bases from V and 4 bases from J; junction bases left unmatched: 6. This CDR3 has 14 residues. CDR3 residues: CASSSQGEADTQYF. The CDR3 nucleotides read TGTGCCAGCAGTTCACAGGGGGAGGCAGATACGCAGTATTTT.

This chain uses TRBV6-2 or TRBV6-3 with TRBJ2-3; 10 bases are shared with TRBD1. V shed 3 bases and J 8 bases; nucleotides not matched to a gene: 5. The CDR3 runs 14 residues. Per germline, CDR1 MNHEY and CDR2 SVGEGT. The CDR3 DNA sequence: TGTGCCAGCAGTTATGGGACAGGGGCTCGTACGCAGTATTTT. Translated: CASSYGTGARTQYF.

CDR3 DNA sequence: TGTGCCAGCAGCTTAAGGCAGGGGGCGGACACTGAAGCTTTCTTT. Residues: CASSLRQGADTEAFF. The chain joins TRBV7-3 to TRBJ1-1; 8 bases line up with TRBD1. This CDR3 spans 15 amino acids. Germline V gives CDR1 SGHTA, CDR2 FQGTGA. The ends lost 1 base at V and 3 bases at J; junction bases unmatched: 4.

The rearrangement joins TRBV30 to TRBJ2-3, with D perhaps TRBD1 (6 bases). The CDR3 consists of 15 residues. Germline V gene lookup returns CDR1 GTSNPN and CDR2 SVGIG (reference sequence). Trimming removed 1 base at V and 0 bases at J, with 11 bases between. The CDR3: CAWSARDMSTDTQYF. Written as DNA, the CDR3 is TGTGCCTGGAGTGCCAGGGACATGAGCACAGATACGCAGTATTTT.

This chain uses TRBV5-4 with TRBJ1-3, with 9 bases that match TRBD1. After removal of 4 bases from V and 4 bases from J, the junction contained 6 bases not matched to a gene. Germline CDR1 SGHNT, CDR2 YYREEE (reference sequence). The CDR3 length is 15 residues. CDR3 DNA sequence: TGTGCCAGCAGCCCGGACAGGGGAGGAGGAAACACCATATATTTT. It is translated as CASSPDRGGGNTIYF.

The genes are TRBV11-3 and TRBJ1-1, with 7 bases fitting TRBD1. CDR1 is SGHNT, CDR2 YENEEA, per germline. Trimming removed 9 bases from V and 5 bases from J; junction bases left unmatched: 9. The CDR3 is 13 amino acids. The CDR3 protein is CASSRGGRTEAFF. The DNA for the CDR3 is TGTGCCAGTAGCAGGGGGGGGAGGACTGAAGCTTTCTTT.

The chain links TRBV12-3 or TRBV12-4 to TRBJ1-6; 8 bases align to TRBD1. V dropped 5 bases and J dropped 10; count of bases not matched to a gene: 4. CDR3 size: 13 residues. In nucleotides, the CDR3 is TGTGCCAGCAGTGCAGGGGGCGAGTCACCCCTCCACTTT. Encoded protein: CASSAGGESPLHF.

This clone has more than one count but fewer than ten. V usage is TRBV27 and J usage is TRBJ1-2, with D perhaps matching TRBD1 (5 bases). Germline CDR1 is MNHEY and CDR2 is SMNVEV (reference sequence). Trimming pared 2 bases from V and 1 base from J, leaving 5 bases between. CDR3 length: 13 amino acids. The CDR3 nucleotides read TGTGCCAGCAGTTTAAGGGGTAACTATGGCTACACCTTC. This gives the protein CASSLRGNYGYTF.

CDR3 sequence reads: CASSLGLNQAEQFF. DNA of the CDR3: TGTGCCAGCAGCTTAGGCCTTAACCAGGCTGAGCAGTTCTTC. The chain is built from TRBV11-2 and TRBJ2-1; D unresolved. Germline V gives CDR1 SGHAT, CDR2 FQNNGV. V was clipped by 1 base and J by 9 bases, with 13 bases between them. The CDR3 has 14 residues. The whole variable domain, filled in from reference TRBV11-2 and TRBJ2-1, reads EAGVAQSPRYKIIEKRQSVAFWCNPISGHATLYWYQQILGQGPKLLIQFQNNGVVDDSQLPKDRFSAERLKGVDSTLKIQPAKLEDSAVYLCASSLGLNQAEQFFGPGTRLTVL.

This rearrangement joins TRBV5-4 to TRBJ2-7, with TRBD2 matching over 11 bases. The CDR3 runs 15 residues. The V gene's germline CDR1 is SGHNT and CDR2 YYREEE (reference sequence). Losses at the gene ends were 3 bases for V and 3 bases for J; bases not matched to a gene: 5. The CDR3 coding sequence is TGTGCCAGCAGCTCCCTAGCGGGGGGAATCTACGAGCAGTACTTC. It is translated as CASSSLAGGIYEQYF.

This clone was seen only a few times. V and J are TRBV4-1 and TRBJ1-2; D is uncertain. Germline lookup yields CDR1 MGHRA and CDR2 YSYEKL. The V end lost 0 bases, the J end lost 7 bases, and 15 bases lay between the germline ends. This CDR3 is 15 amino acids long. The CDR3 protein is CASSQDEGSVFGYTF. CDR3 sequence (DNA): TGCGCCAGCAGCCAAGATGAGGGAAGTGTTTTTGGCTACACCTTC.

The chain carries TRBV2 and TRBJ2-7, with 12 nucleotides matching TRBD1. Trimming cost V 7 bases and J 9 bases; bases outside gene matches: 19. Looked up from germline, CDR1 is SNHLY and CDR2 is FYNNEI. This CDR3 has 17 amino acids. CDR3 bases: TGTGCCAGCAACCCCCGGGAGGGGACAGGGGGCGTGTGGTGGCAGTACTTC. This encodes CASNPREGTGGVWWQYF. Supplemented by reference TRBV2 and TRBJ2-7, the full variable domain reads EPEVTQTPSHQVTQMGQEVILRCVPISNHLYFYWYRQILGQKVEFLVSFYNNEISEKSEIFDDQFSVERPDGSNFTLKIRSTKLEDSAMYFCASNPREGTGGVWWQYFGPGTRLTVT.

The CDR3: CASSIFSSYNSPLHF. The CDR3 DNA is TGTGCCAGTAGTATATTCAGCTCCTATAATTCACCCCTCCACTTT. This chain links TRBV19 with TRBJ1-6; D remains unclear. The CDR3 is made up of 15 amino acids. Germline V gene sequence: CDR1 LNHDA, CDR2 SQIVND (reference sequence). Trimming removed 2 bases from V and 0 bases from J, with 5 bases in between.

This chain joins TRBV5-4 and TRBJ2-7, with TRBD1 matching over 8 bases. After removal of 1 base from V and 3 bases from J, the junction contained 3 bases not matched to a gene. Looked up from germline, CDR1 is SGHNT and CDR2 is YYREEE (reference sequence). The CDR3 totals 14 residues. The CDR3 bases are TGTGCCAGCAGCTTGACAGGGGGAGGCTACGAGCAGTACTTC. Translation: CASSLTGGGYEQYF.